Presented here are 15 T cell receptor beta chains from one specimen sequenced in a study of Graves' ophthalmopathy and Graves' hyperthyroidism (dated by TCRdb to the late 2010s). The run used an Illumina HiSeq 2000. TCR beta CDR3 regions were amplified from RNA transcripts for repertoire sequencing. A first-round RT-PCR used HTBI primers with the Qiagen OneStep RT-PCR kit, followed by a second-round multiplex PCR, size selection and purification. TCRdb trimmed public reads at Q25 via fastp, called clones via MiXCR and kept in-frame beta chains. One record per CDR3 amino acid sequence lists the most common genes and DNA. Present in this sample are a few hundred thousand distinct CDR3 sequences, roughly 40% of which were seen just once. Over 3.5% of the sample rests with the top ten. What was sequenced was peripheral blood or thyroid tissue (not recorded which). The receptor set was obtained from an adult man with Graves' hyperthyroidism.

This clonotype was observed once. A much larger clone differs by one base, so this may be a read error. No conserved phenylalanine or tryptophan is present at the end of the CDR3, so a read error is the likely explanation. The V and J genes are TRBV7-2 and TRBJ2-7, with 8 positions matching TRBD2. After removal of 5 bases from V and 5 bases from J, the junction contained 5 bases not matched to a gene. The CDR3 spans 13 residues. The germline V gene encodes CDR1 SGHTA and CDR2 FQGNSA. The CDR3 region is CASSATSANEQYL. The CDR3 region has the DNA TGTGCCAGCAGCGCGACTAGCGCTAACGAGCAGTACCTC.

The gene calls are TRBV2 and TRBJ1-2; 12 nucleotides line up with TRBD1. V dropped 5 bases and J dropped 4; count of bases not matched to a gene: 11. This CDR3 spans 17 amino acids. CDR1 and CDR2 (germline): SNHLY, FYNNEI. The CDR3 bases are TGTGCCAGCAGTTCCGGGACAGGGGGCAGCTTTGCCTATGGCTACACCTTC. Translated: CASSSGTGGSFAYGYTF.

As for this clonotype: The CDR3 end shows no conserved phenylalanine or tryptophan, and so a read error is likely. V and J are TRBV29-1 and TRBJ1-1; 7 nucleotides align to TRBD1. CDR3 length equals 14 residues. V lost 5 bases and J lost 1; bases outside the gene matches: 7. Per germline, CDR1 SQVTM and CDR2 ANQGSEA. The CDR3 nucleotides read TGCAGCGTTCTTCAGGGGGTGAAGAACACTGAAGCTTTCTCT. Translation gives CSVLQGVKNTEAFS.

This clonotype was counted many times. The CDR3, as DNA: TGTGCCAGTAGTATAGTGAGGGGGCGCGGGACTGAAGCTTTCTTT. It translates to CASSIVRGRGTEAFF. The gene calls are TRBV19 and TRBJ1-1; 7 nucleotides align to TRBD1. The CDR3 is 15 amino acids. The ends lost 1 base at V and 5 bases at J; junction bases unmatched: 7. Germline V lookup: CDR1 LNHDA, CDR2 SQIVND (reference sequence).

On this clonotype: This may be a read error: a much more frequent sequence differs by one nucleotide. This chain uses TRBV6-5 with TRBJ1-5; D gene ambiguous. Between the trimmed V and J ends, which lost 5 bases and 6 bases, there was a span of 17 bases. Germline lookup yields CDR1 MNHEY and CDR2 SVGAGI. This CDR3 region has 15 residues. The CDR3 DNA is TGTGCCAGCAGTCCTGCGTTGCGCCCGATTCAGCCCCAGCATTTT. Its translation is CASSPALRPIQPQHF.

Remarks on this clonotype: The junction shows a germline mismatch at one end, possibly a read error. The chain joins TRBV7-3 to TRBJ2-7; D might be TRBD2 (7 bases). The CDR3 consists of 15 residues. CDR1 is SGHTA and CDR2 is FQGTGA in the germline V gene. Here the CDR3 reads CASSPTRGATFEQYF. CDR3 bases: TGCGCCAGCAGCCCGACTCGGGGGGCGACTTTCGAGCAGTACTTC.

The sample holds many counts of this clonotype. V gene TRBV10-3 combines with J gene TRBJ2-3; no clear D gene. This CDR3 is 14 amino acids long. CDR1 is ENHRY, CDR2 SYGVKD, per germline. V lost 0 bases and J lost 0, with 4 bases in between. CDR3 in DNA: TGTGCCATCAGTGAGTCGGACAGCACAGATACGCAGTATTTT. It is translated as CAISESDSTDTQYF.

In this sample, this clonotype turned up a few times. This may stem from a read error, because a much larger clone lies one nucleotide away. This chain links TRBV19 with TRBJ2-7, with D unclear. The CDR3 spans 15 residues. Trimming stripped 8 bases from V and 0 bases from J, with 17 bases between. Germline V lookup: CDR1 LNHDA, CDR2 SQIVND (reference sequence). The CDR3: CASSSLDICSYEQYF. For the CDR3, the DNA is TGTGCCAGTTCTTCCTTAGACATCTGCTCCTACGAGCAGTACTTC.

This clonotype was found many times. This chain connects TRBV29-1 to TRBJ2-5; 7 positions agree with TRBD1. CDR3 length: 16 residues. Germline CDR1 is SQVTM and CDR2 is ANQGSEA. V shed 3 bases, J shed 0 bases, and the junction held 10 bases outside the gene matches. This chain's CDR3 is CSVDEQGGQYQETQYF. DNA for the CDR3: TGCAGCGTTGACGAACAAGGGGGCCAGTACCAAGAGACCCAGTACTTC.

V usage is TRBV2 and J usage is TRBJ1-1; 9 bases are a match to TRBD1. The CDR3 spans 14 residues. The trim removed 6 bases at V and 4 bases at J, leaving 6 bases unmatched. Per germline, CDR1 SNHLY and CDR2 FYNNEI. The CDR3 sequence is CASRPTGGITEAFF. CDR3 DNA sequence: TGTGCCAGCAGACCGACAGGGGGTATCACTGAAGCTTTCTTT. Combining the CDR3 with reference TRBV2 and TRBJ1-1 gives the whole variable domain EPEVTQTPSHQVTQMGQEVILRCVPISNHLYFYWYRQILGQKVEFLVSFYNNEISEKSEIFDDQFSVERPDGSNFTLKIRSTKLEDSAMYFCASRPTGGITEAFFGQGTRLTVV.

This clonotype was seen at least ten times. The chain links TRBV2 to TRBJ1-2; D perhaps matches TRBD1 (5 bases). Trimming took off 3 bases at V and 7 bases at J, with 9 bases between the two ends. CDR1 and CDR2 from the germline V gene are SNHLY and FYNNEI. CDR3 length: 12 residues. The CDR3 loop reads CASSESGGGYTF. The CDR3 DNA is TGTGCCAGCAGTGAGTCGGGGGGTGGCTACACCTTC.

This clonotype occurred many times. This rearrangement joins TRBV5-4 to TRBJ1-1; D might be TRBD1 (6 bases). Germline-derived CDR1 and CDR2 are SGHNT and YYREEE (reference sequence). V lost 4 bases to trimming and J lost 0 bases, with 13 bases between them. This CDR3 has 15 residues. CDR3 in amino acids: CASSALQGLNTEAFF. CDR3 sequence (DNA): TGTGCCAGCAGCGCACTACAGGGCTTGAACACTGAAGCTTTCTTT.

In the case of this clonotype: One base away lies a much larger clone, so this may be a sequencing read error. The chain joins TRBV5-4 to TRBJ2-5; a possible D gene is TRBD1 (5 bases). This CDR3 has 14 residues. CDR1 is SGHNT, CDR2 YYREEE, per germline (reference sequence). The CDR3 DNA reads TGTGTCAGCAGCTTTGCACAGGAGCGAGAGACCCAGTACTTC. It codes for CVSSFAQERETQYF. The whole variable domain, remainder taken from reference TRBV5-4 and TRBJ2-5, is ETGVTQSPTHLIKTRGQQVTLRCSSQSGHNTVSWYQQALGQGPQFIFQYYREEENGRGNFPPRFSGLQFPNYSSELNVNALELDDSALYLCVSSFAQERETQYFGPGTRLLVL.

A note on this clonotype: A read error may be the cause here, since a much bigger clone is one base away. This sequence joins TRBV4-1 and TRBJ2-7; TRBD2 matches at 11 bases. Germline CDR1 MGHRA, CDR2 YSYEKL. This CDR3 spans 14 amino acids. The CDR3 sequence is CASRILAGAYEQHF. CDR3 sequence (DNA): TGCGCCAGCAGGATACTAGCGGGGGCCTACGAGCAGCACTTC.

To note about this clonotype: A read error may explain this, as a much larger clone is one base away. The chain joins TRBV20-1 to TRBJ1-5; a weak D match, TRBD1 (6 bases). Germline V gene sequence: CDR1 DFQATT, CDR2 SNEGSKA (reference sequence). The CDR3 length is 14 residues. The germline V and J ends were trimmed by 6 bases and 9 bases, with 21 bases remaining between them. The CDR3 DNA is TGCAGTGCGACGTTGGGGGGGGCGGGTCGGCCCCAGCATTTT. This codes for CSATLGGAGRPQHF.